What follows are 27 T cell receptor beta chains derived from one specimen sequenced in a study of T cell changes during pregnancy in multiple sclerosis. Only in-frame clones appear in the TCRdb table, and some are missing; sequencing was by immunoSEQ multiplex PCR. The table includes 30,000 or so clones, about 93% detected once. Sequencing used CD4+ T cells from peripheral blood mononuclear cells, obtained after pregnancy. The receptors come from a female donor with multiple sclerosis, enrolled in a pregnancy study.

This clone was seen once. The chain uses TRBV5-1 and TRBJ1-4, with D maybe TRBD1 (5 bases). This CDR3 has 14 residues. Germline V gene lookup returns CDR1 SGHRS and CDR2 YFSETQ. Trimming took off 3 bases at V and 7 bases at J, with 13 bases between the two ends. CDR3 sequence (DNA): TGCGCCAGCAGCTCCGGGACTAGGGGTGAAAAACTGTTTTTT. Translating gives CASSSGTRGEKLFF.

J is TRBJ2-5 and V is TRBV7-9; 8 nucleotides match TRBD2. Germline-derived CDR1 and CDR2 are SEHNR and FQNEAQ (reference sequence). The CDR3 length is 14 residues. V lost 4 bases and J lost 4; bases outside the gene matches: 5. CDR3 amino acids: CASSSGLGGETQYF. The DNA for the CDR3 is TGTGCCAGCAGCTCGGGACTAGGTGGAGAGACCCAGTACTTC.

The chain is built from TRBV5-6 and TRBJ2-7; 9 nucleotides align to TRBD1. CDR3 length equals 15 residues. CDR1 and CDR2 (germline): SGHDT, YYEEEE. V shed 4 bases, J shed 1 base, and the junction held 6 bases outside the gene matches. CDR3 region: CASSQTGGPSYEQYF. In nucleotides, the CDR3 is TGTGCCAGCAGCCAGACAGGGGGGCCTTCCTACGAGCAGTACTTC.

The chain is built from TRBV5-1 and TRBJ1-2; D perhaps matches TRBD1 (5 bases). This CDR3 contains 15 residues. The germline CDR1 and CDR2 sequences are SGHRS and YFSETQ. V was shortened by 3 bases and J by 6 bases, with 18 bases between the two germline ends. This CDR3 is CASSSGYSTADGYTF. The DNA of the CDR3 is TGCGCCAGCAGCTCCGGTTACTCGACAGCCGATGGCTACACCTTC.

The CDR3 here is CASRGLSPGWNEQFF. The CDR3 nucleotides read TGTGCCAGCAGAGGACTCAGCCCCGGTTGGAATGAGCAGTTCTTC. The V call is TRBV5-4, the J call TRBJ2-1, with D perhaps TRBD2 (5 bases). Germline assignment: CDR1 SGHNT and CDR2 YYREEE (reference sequence). Trimming stripped 5 bases from V and 7 bases from J, with 19 bases between. CDR3 size: 15 residues.

This chain uses TRBV7-9 with TRBJ2-3, with TRBD2 matching 12 bases. The CDR3 runs to 19 residues. CDR1 and CDR2 from the germline V gene are SEHNR and FQNEAQ (reference sequence). V was pared by 2 bases and J by 1 base, with 10 bases of the junction left unmatched. CDR3 bases: TGTGCCAGCAGCTTAACTAGCGGGAGGACCGGGTTGGGCACAGATACGCAGTATTTT. Its translation: CASSLTSGRTGLGTDTQYF.

This chain connects TRBV19 to TRBJ1-2, with TRBD1 matching over 9 bases. The trim removed 4 bases at V and 1 base at J, leaving 4 bases unmatched. This CDR3 is 15 amino acids long. In germline, CDR1 is LNHDA, CDR2 SQIVND (reference sequence). CDR3 nucleotides: TGTGCCAGTAGTAGGAGGACAGGGGATAACTATGGCTACACCTTC. It codes for CASSRRTGDNYGYTF.

V and J are TRBV5-6 and TRBJ1-2; TRBD1 matches 10 bases. The germline gives CDR1 SGHDT, CDR2 YYEEEE. This CDR3 has 13 residues. Trimming cost V 2 bases and J 14 bases; bases outside gene matches: 9. CDR3 DNA: TGTGCCAGCAGCTTCTGGGACAGGGGAGGTTGGACCTTC. Translation gives CASSFWDRGGWTF. Combining the CDR3 with reference TRBV5-6 and TRBJ1-2 gives the whole variable domain DAGVTQSPTHLIKTRGQQVTLRCSPKSGHDTVSWYQQALGQGPQFIFQYYEEEERQRGNFPDRFSGHQFPNYSSELNVNALLLGDSALYLCASSFWDRGGWTFGSGTRLTVV.

The V gene is TRBV6-4, the J gene TRBJ1-1, with 9 bases fitting TRBD1. V shed 5 bases, J shed 7 bases, and the junction held 5 bases outside the gene matches. The CDR3 runs 13 residues. The germline gives CDR1 MRHNA, CDR2 SNTAGT. DNA of the CDR3: TGTGCCAGCAGTTCCGGGACAGGGAATGAAGCTTTCTTT. It is translated as CASSSGTGNEAFF.

V gene TRBV2 combines with J gene TRBJ2-2, with D perhaps TRBD2 (5 bases). Germline lookup yields CDR1 SNHLY and CDR2 FYNNEI. V was shortened by 4 bases and J by 0 bases, with 12 bases between the two germline ends. This CDR3 spans 16 amino acids. CDR3 protein: CASSVRLAANTGELFF. CDR3 coding DNA: TGTGCCAGCAGTGTGCGGCTAGCCGCGAACACCGGGGAGCTGTTTTTT.

The chain recombines TRBV7-2 with TRBJ2-2; D may be TRBD2 (5 bases). Germline V CDR1 and CDR2: SGHTA, FQGNSA. Trimming stripped 0 bases from V and 7 bases from J, with 12 bases between. The CDR3 is 15 residues long. CDR3 loop: CASSLATTSGGELFF. The CDR3, as DNA: TGTGCCAGCAGCTTAGCGACTACATCAGGCGGGGAGCTGTTTTTT.

This clone showed up just once. V usage is TRBV6-1 and J usage is TRBJ2-7; tentatively, D is TRBD2 (5 bases). The germline gives CDR1 MNHNS, CDR2 SASEGT. Trimming stripped 6 bases from V and 3 bases from J, with 12 bases between. The CDR3 spans 13 residues. CDR3 coding DNA: TGTGCCAGCAGAATAACTAGACACTACGAGCAGTACTTC. Translating gives CASRITRHYEQYF.

V gene TRBV14 combines with J gene TRBJ2-7; TRBD2 aligns across 15 bases. CDR3 length: 19 residues. J lost 0 bases, V lost 2 bases, and 8 bases had no gene match. Looked up from germline, CDR1 is SGHDN and CDR2 is FVKESK. CDR3 residues: CASSQPPGLAGGLSYEQYF. The CDR3 DNA reads TGTGCCAGCAGCCAACCACCGGGACTAGCGGGAGGTCTCTCCTACGAGCAGTACTTC.

This clone was seen a handful of times. The chain couples TRBV2 to TRBJ2-5, with 8 bases fitting TRBD1. The CDR3 covers 15 residues. V dropped 4 bases and J dropped 7; count of bases not matched to a gene: 11. Germline values: CDR1 SNHLY, CDR2 FYNNEI. CDR3 protein: CASSGQGAERGTQYF. The CDR3 nucleotides read TGTGCCAGCAGTGGCCAGGGGGCGGAACGAGGGACCCAGTACTTC.

In this sample, this clone turned up a few times. The DNA for the CDR3 is TGTGCCAGCAGTGGTTGGCGGGAGTTCTGGAGCACAGATACGCAGTATTTT. Translating it yields CASSGWREFWSTDTQYF. The chain links TRBV7-8 to TRBJ2-3, with 7 nucleotides matching TRBD2. This CDR3 spans 17 amino acids. The ends lost 6 bases at V and 0 bases at J; junction bases unmatched: 12. Germline V gives CDR1 SGHVS, CDR2 FQNEAQ.

The V call is TRBV5-1, the J call TRBJ2-1, with 8 nucleotides matching TRBD2. This CDR3 region has 15 residues. Germline V gene lookup returns CDR1 SGHRS and CDR2 YFSETQ. The junction had 13 bases not matched to a gene; V was cut back by 4 bases and J by 10 bases. The CDR3 bases are TGCGCCAGCAGCAGGACTAGCTCCCGGCTTAAGGAGCAGTTCTTC. Its protein is CASSRTSSRLKEQFF.

The chain employs TRBV4-2 and TRBJ1-5; 10 positions agree with TRBD1. Germline values: CDR1 LGHNA, CDR2 YNFKEQ. The J segment lost 5 bases and the V segment lost 3 bases, leaving 1 base of the junction unmatched. CDR3 size: 14 residues. This CDR3 is CASSQDRGDQPQHF. CDR3 DNA sequence: TGTGCCAGCAGCCAGGACAGGGGGGATCAGCCCCAGCATTTT.

V is TRBV30 and J is TRBJ2-6, with D unclear. Trimming shortened V by 7 bases and J by 1 base, and 2 bases separated the two germline ends. CDR3 length equals 11 residues. Germline assignment: CDR1 GTSNPN and CDR2 SVGIG (reference sequence). In DNA, the CDR3 is TGTGCCTTATCTGGGGCCAACGTCCTGACTTTC. This translates into CALSGANVLTF.

The chain links TRBV7-9 to TRBJ2-3; D unclear. V was pared by 5 bases and J by 4 bases, with 13 bases between. Germline V gene lookup returns CDR1 SEHNR and CDR2 FQNEAQ (reference sequence). The CDR3 has 14 amino acids. The DNA for the CDR3 is TGTGCCAGCAGCCCTGCTCATCGGGCAGATACGCAGTATTTT. Translation: CASSPAHRADTQYF.

The V gene is TRBV5-4, the J gene TRBJ1-2; D is possibly TRBD1 (6 bases). V shed 4 bases and J shed 8 bases, with 21 bases lying between them. Germline V gives CDR1 SGHNT, CDR2 YYREEE (reference sequence). CDR3 length equals 15 residues. Written as DNA, the CDR3 is TGTGCCAGCAGCGAGGGACAAAACCTGGGGCCGGGCTACACCTTC. Translation gives CASSEGQNLGPGYTF.

The chain links TRBV10-2 to TRBJ2-7; 7 nucleotides line up with TRBD1. The CDR3 covers 13 residues. Germline loops: CDR1 WSHSY, CDR2 SAAADI. V gave up 4 bases and J gave up 2 bases; unmatched junction bases: 2. CDR3 nucleotides: TGCGCCAGCAGTGGACAGGGTGCCTACGAGCAGTACTTC. Amino acid sequence: CASSGQGAYEQYF.

The gene calls are TRBV6-5 and TRBJ1-3, with TRBD1 identical over 9 bases. The germline gives CDR1 MNHEY, CDR2 SVGAGI. The CDR3 runs 16 residues. V lost 0 bases and J lost 2; bases outside the gene matches: 2. The CDR3 loop reads CASSYSGTGPGNTIYF. DNA for the CDR3: TGTGCCAGCAGTTACTCCGGGACAGGGCCTGGAAACACCATATATTTT.

The CDR3, as DNA: TGTGCCAGTTGGGGGGGTCGGGAGACCCAGTACTTC. Its protein is CASWGGRETQYF. The rearrangement uses TRBV19 and TRBJ2-5; 7 bases are a match to TRBD2. Germline V CDR1 and CDR2: LNHDA, SQIVND (reference sequence). This CDR3 is 12 amino acids long. V was pared by 8 bases and J by 5 bases, with 5 bases of the junction left unmatched.

The chain uses TRBV7-3 and TRBJ2-7, with D tentatively TRBD1 (5 bases). The CDR3 loop spans 13 amino acids. The V gene lost 3 bases and the J gene lost 4 bases, with 10 bases spanning the gap. In germline, CDR1 is SGHTA, CDR2 FQGTGA. This CDR3 reads CASSLGQNYEQYF. CDR3 sequence (DNA): TGTGCCAGCAGCTTGGGGCAGAATTACGAGCAGTACTTC.

The CDR3 sequence: CASSPRALAEAYEQFF. DNA for the CDR3: TGTGCCAGCTCACCAAGGGCACTAGCGGAGGCCTATGAGCAGTTCTTC. This sequence joins TRBV18 and TRBJ2-1, with 8 bases fitting TRBD2. V lost 2 bases, J lost 8 bases, and 11 bases stayed unmatched. The CDR3 runs to 16 residues. Germline V lookup: CDR1 KGHSH, CDR2 LQKENI.

The CDR3 region is CASSLGASGGTDTQYF. CDR3 in DNA: TGTGCCAGCAGCTTGGGGGCTAGCGGGGGTACAGATACGCAGTATTTT. The chain combines TRBV5-4 with TRBJ2-3; 10 nucleotides agree with TRBD2. Germline assignment: CDR1 SGHNT and CDR2 YYREEE (reference sequence). The CDR3 consists of 16 residues. Germline trimming cut 0 bases from V and 3 bases from J; bases unmatched to any gene: 4.

The chain carries TRBV5-1 and TRBJ1-6; 7 bases are shared with TRBD1. Germline V gene sequence: CDR1 SGHRS, CDR2 YFSETQ. The V and J ends lost 5 bases and 11 bases, in that order; junction bases with no gene match: 13. The CDR3 covers 15 residues. The CDR3 nucleotides read TGCGCCAGCAGGGTAGGACAGGAGGGGGGAACACCCCTCCACTTT. Translated: CASRVGQEGGTPLHF.